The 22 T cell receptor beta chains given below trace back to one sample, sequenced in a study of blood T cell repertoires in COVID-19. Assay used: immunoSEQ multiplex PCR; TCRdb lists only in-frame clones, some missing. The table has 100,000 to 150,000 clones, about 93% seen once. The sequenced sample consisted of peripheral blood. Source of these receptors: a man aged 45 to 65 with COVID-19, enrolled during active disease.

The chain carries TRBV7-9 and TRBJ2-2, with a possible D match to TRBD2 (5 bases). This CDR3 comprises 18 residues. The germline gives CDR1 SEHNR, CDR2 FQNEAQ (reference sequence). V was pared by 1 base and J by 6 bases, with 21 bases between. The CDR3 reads CASSLVVRGDQGPGELFF. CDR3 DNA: TGTGCCAGCAGCTTAGTTGTTCGGGGAGATCAAGGGCCCGGGGAGCTGTTTTTT. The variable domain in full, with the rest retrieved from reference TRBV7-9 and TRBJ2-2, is DTGVSQNPRHKITKRGQNVTFRCDPISEHNRLYWYRQTLGQGPEFLTYFQNEAQLEKSRLLSDRFSAERPKGSFSTLEIQRTEQGDSAMYLCASSLVVRGDQGPGELFFGEGSRLTVL.

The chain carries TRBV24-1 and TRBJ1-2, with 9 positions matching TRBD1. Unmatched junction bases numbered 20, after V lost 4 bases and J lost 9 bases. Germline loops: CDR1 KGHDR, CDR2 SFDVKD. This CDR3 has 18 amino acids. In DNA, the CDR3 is TGTGCCACCAGTGACCCCACCTCCGGGACAGGGACGGGGATTAGCTACACCTTC. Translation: CATSDPTSGTGTGISYTF.

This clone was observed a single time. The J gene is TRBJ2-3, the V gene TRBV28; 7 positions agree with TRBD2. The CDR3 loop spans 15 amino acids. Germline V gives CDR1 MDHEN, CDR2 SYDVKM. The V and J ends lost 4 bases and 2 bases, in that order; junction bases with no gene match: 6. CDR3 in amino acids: CASSSRGVLTDTQYF. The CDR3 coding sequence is TGTGCCAGCAGTTCCCGGGGGGTCCTCACAGATACGCAGTATTTT.

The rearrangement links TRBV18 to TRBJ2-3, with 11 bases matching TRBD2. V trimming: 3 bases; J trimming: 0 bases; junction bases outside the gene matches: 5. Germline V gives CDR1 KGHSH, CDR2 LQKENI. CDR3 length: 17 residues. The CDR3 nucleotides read TGTGCCAGCTCACCCCTCGGGACTAGCGGTAGCACAGATACGCAGTATTTT. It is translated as CASSPLGTSGSTDTQYF.

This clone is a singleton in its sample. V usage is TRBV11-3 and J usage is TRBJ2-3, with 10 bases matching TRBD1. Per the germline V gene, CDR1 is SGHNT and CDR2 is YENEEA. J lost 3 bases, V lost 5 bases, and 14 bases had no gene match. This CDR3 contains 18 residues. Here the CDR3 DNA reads TGTGCCAGCAGCGCCTCCGGGACAGGGGCGGGGTGGACAGATACGCAGTATTTT. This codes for CASSASGTGAGWTDTQYF.

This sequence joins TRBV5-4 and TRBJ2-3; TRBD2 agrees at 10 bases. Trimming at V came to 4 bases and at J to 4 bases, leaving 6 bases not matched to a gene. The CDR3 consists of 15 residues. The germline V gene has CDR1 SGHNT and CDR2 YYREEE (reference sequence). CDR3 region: CASSPGTSEADTQYF. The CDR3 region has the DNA TGTGCCAGCAGCCCCGGGACTAGCGAGGCAGATACGCAGTATTTT.

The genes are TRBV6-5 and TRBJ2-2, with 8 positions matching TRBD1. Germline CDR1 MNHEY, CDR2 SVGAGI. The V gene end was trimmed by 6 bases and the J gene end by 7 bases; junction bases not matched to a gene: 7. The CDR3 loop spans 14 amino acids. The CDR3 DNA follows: TGTGCCAGCAGGGAGACAGGGGCTAGCGGGGAGCTGTTTTTT. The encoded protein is CASRETGASGELFF.

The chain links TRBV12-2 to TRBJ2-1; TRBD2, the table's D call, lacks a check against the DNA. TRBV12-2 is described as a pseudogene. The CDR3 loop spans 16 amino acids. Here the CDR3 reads CASRLLTSLLGNEQFF. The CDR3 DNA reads TGTGCAAGTCGCTTGCTGACTAGCCTCCTGGGCAATGAGCAGTTCTTC.

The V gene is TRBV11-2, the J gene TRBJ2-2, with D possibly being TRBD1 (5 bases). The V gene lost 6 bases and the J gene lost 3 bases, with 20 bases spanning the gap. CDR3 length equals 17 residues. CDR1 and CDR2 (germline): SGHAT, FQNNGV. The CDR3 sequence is CASRPFPGKGYTGELFF. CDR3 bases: TGTGCCAGCAGACCCTTTCCAGGGAAGGGTTACACCGGGGAGCTGTTTTTT.

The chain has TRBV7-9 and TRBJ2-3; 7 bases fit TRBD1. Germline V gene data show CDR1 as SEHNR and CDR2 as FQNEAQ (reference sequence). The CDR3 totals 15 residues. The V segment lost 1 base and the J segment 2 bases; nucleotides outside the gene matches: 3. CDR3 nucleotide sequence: TGTGCCAGCAGCTTAGGGGACAGAATCACAGATACGCAGTATTTT. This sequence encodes CASSLGDRITDTQYF.

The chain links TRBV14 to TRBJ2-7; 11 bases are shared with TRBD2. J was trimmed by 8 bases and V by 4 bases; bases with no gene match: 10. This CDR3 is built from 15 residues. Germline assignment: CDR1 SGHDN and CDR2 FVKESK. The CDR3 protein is CASSRGGLAETKQYV. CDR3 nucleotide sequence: TGTGCCAGCAGCCGCGGGGGACTAGCGGAAACCAAGCAGTACGTC.

The CDR3 nucleotides read TGCGCCAGCAGCCGGGGGGGCAGGCCGAACACCGGGGAGCTGTTTTTT. Protein sequence: CASSRGGRPNTGELFF. The chain is built from TRBV4-3 and TRBJ2-2, with D perhaps TRBD2 (7 bases). Trimming shortened V by 4 bases and J by 0 bases, and 12 bases separated the two germline ends. This CDR3 contains 16 residues. Germline V gene sequence: CDR1 LGHNA, CDR2 YSLEER.

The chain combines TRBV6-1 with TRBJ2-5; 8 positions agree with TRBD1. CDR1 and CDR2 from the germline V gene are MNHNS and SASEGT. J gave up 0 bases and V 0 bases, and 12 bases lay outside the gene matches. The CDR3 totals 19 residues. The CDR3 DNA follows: TGTGCCAGCAGTGAAGCATGGTTTAGAACAGGGGGTCACCAAGAGACCCAGTACTTC. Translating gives CASSEAWFRTGGHQETQYF.

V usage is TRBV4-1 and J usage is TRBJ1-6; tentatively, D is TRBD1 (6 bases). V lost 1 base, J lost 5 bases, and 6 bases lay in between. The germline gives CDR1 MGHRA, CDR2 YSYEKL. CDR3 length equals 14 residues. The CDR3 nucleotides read TGCGCCAGCAGCCAAGGGACAGATAATTCACCCCTCCACTTT. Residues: CASSQGTDNSPLHF.

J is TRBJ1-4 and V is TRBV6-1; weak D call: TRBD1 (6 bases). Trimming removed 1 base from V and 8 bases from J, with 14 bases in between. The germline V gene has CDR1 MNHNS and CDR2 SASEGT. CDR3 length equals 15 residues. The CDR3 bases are TGTGCCAGCAGTGAAGGCGGGGGGGCAGGGGAAAAACTGTTTTTT. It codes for CASSEGGGAGEKLFF.

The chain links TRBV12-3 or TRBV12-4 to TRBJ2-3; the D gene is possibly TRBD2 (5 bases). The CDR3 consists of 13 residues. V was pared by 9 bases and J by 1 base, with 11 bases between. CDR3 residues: CASLRVGTDTQYF. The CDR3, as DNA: TGTGCCAGTCTGAGGGTCGGCACAGATACGCAGTATTTT.

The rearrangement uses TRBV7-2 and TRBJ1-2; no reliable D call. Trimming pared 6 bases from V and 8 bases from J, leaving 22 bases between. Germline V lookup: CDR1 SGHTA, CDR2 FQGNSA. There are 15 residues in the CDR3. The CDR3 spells CASSSYYEAAVGYTF. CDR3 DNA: TGTGCCAGCAGTTCGTATTACGAGGCCGCGGTAGGCTACACCTTC.

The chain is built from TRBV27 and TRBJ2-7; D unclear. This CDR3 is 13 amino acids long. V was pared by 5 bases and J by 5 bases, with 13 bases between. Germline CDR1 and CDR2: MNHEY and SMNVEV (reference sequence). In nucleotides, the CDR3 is TGTGCCAGCAGTCTCGGGTCAAGGAACGAGCAGTACTTC. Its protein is CASSLGSRNEQYF.

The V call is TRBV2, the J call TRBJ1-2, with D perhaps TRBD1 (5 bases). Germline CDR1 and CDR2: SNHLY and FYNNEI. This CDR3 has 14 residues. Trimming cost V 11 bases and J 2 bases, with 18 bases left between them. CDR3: CAFLRAAPNYGYTF. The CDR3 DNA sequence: TGTGCCTTCCTCAGGGCCGCTCCGAACTATGGCTACACCTTC. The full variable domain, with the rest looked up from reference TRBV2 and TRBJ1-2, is EPEVTQTPSHQVTQMGQEVILRCVPISNHLYFYWYRQILGQKVEFLVSFYNNEISEKSEIFDDQFSVERPDGSNFTLKIRSTKLEDSAMYFCAFLRAAPNYGYTFGSGTRLTVV.

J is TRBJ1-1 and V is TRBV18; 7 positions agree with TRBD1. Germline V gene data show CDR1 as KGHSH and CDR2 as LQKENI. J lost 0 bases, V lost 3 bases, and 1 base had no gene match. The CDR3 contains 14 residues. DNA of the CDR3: TGTGCCAGCTCACCTACAGGGGTGAACACTGAAGCTTTCTTT. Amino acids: CASSPTGVNTEAFF.

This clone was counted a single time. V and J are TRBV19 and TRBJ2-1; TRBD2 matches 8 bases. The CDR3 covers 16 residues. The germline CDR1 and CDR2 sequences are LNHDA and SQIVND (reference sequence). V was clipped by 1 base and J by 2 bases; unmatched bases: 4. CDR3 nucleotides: TGTGCCAGTAGTATAGGACTAGCGAGTACCTACAATGAGCAGTTCTTC. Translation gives CASSIGLASTYNEQFF.

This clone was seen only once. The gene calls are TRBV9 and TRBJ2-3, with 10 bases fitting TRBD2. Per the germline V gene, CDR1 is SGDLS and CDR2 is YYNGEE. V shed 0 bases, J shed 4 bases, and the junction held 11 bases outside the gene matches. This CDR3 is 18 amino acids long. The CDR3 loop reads CASSVVGSGRDGADTQYF. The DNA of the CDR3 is TGTGCCAGCAGCGTAGTTGGGAGCGGGAGGGATGGAGCAGATACGCAGTATTTT.